This T cell receptor beta chain was retrieved from a study of blood T cell repertoires in COVID-19. Generated by immunoSEQ multiplex PCR, the TCRdb table keeps only in-frame clones and is missing some. Of some 250,000 clones in the sample, about 91% are singletons; the top ten hold 0.95% to 1.5%. The CDR3 covers 13 residues. Germline lookup yields CDR1 GTSNPN and CDR2 SVGIG (reference sequence). The J segment lost 0 bases and the V segment lost 5 bases, leaving 3 bases of the junction unmatched. This clone was detected once. This clonotype originated in a human donor in a cohort exposed to, infected with or recovered from COVID-19 (not recorded which). The donor label of this sample is uncertain. The chain couples TRBV30 to TRBJ1-1; 7 bases map to TRBD1. Sequencing used PBMCs or T cells enriched from blood (not recorded which). The CDR3 nucleotides are TGTGCCTGGGGCAGGGGGATGAACACTGAAGCTTTCTTT. It yields the protein CAWGRGMNTEAFF.